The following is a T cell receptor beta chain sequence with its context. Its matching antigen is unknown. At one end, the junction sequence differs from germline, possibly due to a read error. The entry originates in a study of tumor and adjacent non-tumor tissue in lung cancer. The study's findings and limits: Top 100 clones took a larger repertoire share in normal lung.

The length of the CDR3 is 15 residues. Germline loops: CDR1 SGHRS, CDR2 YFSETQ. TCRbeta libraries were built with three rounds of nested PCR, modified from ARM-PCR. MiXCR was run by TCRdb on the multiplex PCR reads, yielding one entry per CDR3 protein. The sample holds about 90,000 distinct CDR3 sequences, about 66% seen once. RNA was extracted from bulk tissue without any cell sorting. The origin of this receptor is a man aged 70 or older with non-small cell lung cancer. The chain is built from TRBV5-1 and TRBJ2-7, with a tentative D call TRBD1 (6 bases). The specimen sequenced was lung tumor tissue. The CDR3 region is CASTLARGASYEQYF. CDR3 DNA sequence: TGCGCCAGCACCTTGGCCAGGGGAGCGTCCTACGAGCAGTACTTC.